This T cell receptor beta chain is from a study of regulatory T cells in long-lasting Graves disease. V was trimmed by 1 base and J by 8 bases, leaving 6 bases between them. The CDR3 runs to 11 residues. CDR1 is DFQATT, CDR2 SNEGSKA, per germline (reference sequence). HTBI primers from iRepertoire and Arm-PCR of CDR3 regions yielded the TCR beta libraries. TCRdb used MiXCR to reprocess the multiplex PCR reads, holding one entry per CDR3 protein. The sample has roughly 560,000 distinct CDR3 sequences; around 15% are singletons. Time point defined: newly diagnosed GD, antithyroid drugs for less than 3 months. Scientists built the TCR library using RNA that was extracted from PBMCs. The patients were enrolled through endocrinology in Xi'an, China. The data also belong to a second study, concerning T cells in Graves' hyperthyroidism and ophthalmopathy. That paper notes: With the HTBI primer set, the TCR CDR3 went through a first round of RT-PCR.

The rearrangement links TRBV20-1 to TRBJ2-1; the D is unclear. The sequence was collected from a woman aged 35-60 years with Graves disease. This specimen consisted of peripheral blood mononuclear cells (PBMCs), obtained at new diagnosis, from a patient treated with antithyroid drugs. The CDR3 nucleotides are TGCAGTGCTAGAGGGTCCTATGAGCAGTTCTTC. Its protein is CSARGSYEQFF.